The T cell receptor (beta chain) described here comes from a study of technical replicates of blood from a few donors. The table came from immunoSEQ multiplex PCR; TCRdb's copy has only in-frame clones and leaves some out. The data contain 60,000 to 80,000 clones, approximately 86% of them singletons. This clone was seen only a few times. The receptor's source is a human donor in good health. Some clones in this sample may be carry-over from other donors' samples. Source material: PBMCs.

CDR3 protein: CAISDPTGKGDYGYTF. CDR3 in DNA: TGTGCCATCAGTGACCCGACAGGAAAAGGGGACTATGGCTACACCTTC. This rearrangement joins TRBV10-3 to TRBJ1-2, with a tentative D call TRBD1 (6 bases). This CDR3 is built from 16 residues. From germline, CDR1 is ENHRY and CDR2 SYGVKD. Trimming cost V 3 bases and J 3 bases, with 17 bases left between them.